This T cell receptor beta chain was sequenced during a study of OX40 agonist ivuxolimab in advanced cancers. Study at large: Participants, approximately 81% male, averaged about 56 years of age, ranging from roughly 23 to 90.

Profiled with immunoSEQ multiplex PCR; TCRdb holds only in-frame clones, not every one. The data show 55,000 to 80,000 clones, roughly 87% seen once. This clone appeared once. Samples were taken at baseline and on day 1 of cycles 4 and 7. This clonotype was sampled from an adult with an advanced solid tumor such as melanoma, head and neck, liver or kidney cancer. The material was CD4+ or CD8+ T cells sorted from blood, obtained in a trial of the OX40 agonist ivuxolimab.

CDR3 DNA sequence: TGTGCCAGCAGCCCCAGGGGTGAGCAGTACTTC. Translation: CASSPRGEQYF. The V call is TRBV7-9, the J call TRBJ2-5, with a weak D call TRBD1 (6 bases). V dropped 5 bases and J dropped 11 bases, with 12 bases sitting between them. Germline assignment: CDR1 SEHNR and CDR2 FQNEAQ (reference sequence). The CDR3 spans 11 residues.